Reported below is one TCR beta chain. These data are taken from a study of beta chain features in type 1 diabetes. As every portion of the isolated RNA was reverse transcribed, the sequencing read expressed TCRB transcripts. Only in-frame clones appear in the TCRdb table, and some are missing; sequencing was by immunoSEQ multiplex PCR. The table includes around 500,000 clones, approximately 10% detected once. The CDR3 runs 12 residues. V was clipped by 7 bases and J by 7 bases, with 11 bases between them. Germline V gene sequence: CDR1 SGDLS, CDR2 YYNGEE. CD45RO/CCR7/CD25/CD127/CD95/CD27 staining was used to isolate CD4+ naive, central memory, regulatory and stem cell-like memory cells by sorting. Sorted populations were all over 95% pure.

This receptor was obtained from a young woman in good health. The chain couples TRBV9 to TRBJ2-2, with D unclear. The sample taken for sequencing was naive CD4+ T cells from blood. In nucleotides, the CDR3 is TGTGCCAGCGGGCAATTTAGCGGGGAGCTGTTTTTT. It specifies CASGQFSGELFF.